These T cell receptor beta chains were read from a single sample in a study of blood T cell repertoires in COVID-19. The table came from immunoSEQ multiplex PCR; TCRdb's copy has only in-frame clones and leaves some out. The data hold more than 200,000 clones, with around four fifths observed a single time. Sequenced material: peripheral blood. The receptors were sampled from a man aged 55 to 69 with acute or convalescent COVID-19. The CDR3 runs from the conserved cysteine through the conserved F or W. The D gene is left open where the match is weak. Not every row has a clone size; where given, it reads once, few, many or a size class.

V	J	D	size	CDR3	DNA
TRBV15	TRBJ2-5	TRBD2	once	CATSRDKGAGAWETQYF	TGTGCCACCAGCAGAGATAAGGGAGCGGGAGCTTGGGAGACCCAGTACTTC
TRBV28	TRBJ2-5	TRBD1	NA	CASSLQGGAKTQYF	TGTGCCAGCAGTTTGCAAGGGGGCGCAAAGACCCAGTACTTC
TRBV5-1	TRBJ1-1	NA	NA	CASSLDRVAFF	TGCGCCAGCAGCTTGGACAGGGTAGCTTTCTTT
TRBV18	TRBJ1-1	TRBD1	NA	CASSRDSQNTEAFF	TGTGCCAGCTCACGGGACAGTCAGAACACTGAAGCTTTCTTT
TRBV18	TRBJ2-1	TRBD2	once	CASSPTVSLAGRSQYNEQFF	TGTGCCAGCTCACCAACAGTATCGCTAGCGGGACGAAGCCAATACAATGAGCAGTTCTTC
TRBV18	TRBJ2-7	NA	NA	CASSPGANEQYF	TGTGCCAGCTCACCAGGGGCGAACGAGCAGTACTTC
TRBV14	TRBJ2-7	TRBD1	NA	CASSLYRGTYEQYF	TGTGCCAGCAGTCTTTACAGGGGGACCTACGAGCAGTACTTC
TRBV4-2	TRBJ2-3	TRBD2	NA	CASGTSGTDTQYF	TGTGCCAGCGGGACTAGCGGCACAGATACGCAGTATTTT
TRBV30	TRBJ2-7	TRBD1	NA	CAWSVGDRGLSEQYF	TGTGCCTGGAGTGTTGGGGACAGGGGGCTCTCCGAGCAGTACTTC
TRBV2	TRBJ2-7	NA	NA	CASSDGQGGYEQYF	TGTGCCAGCAGTGATGGGCAGGGAGGTTACGAGCAGTACTTC
TRBV7-6	TRBJ2-1	TRBD2	NA	CASTKKLTSGGHNEQFF	TGTGCCAGCACCAAAAAATTGACTAGCGGGGGACACAATGAGCAGTTCTTC
TRBV5-4	TRBJ2-7	NA	NA	CASSPAGTASYEQYF	TGTGCCAGCAGCCCCGCCGGGACTGCGTCCTACGAGCAGTACTTC
TRBV4-1	TRBJ2-1	TRBD2	NA	CASSHGLAGNNEQFF	TGCGCCAGCAGCCACGGACTAGCGGGGAACAATGAGCAGTTCTTC
TRBV2	TRBJ1-4	NA	NA	CASSEAGGRANEKLFF	TGTGCCAGCAGTGAAGCAGGGGGTCGCGCTAATGAAAAACTGTTTTTT
TRBV5-1	TRBJ2-5	TRBD2	once	CASSRSRSGVSQETQYF	TGCGCCAGCAGCCGTTCAAGGAGCGGGGTCTCGCAAGAGACCCAGTACTTC
TRBV14	TRBJ2-7	NA	NA	CASSQVSGGRLREQYF	TGTGCCAGCAGCCAAGTTAGTGGCGGAAGGCTACGCGAGCAGTACTTC
TRBV29-1	TRBJ1-5	NA	NA	CSAGHRNQPQHF	TGCAGCGCGGGACATCGCAATCAGCCCCAGCATTTT
TRBV10-3	TRBJ2-5	TRBD1	few	CAIKDRGLSETQYF	TGTGCCATCAAGGACAGGGGTCTGTCAGAGACCCAGTACTTC
TRBV10-3	TRBJ2-3	NA	NA	CAIRAASTDTQYF	TGTGCCATCCGAGCGGCTAGCACAGATACGCAGTATTTT
TRBV2	TRBJ2-3	TRBD2	once	CASRHRGGPDTQYF	TGTGCCAGCAGACACCGGGGGGGCCCAGATACGCAGTATTTT
TRBV10-3	TRBJ1-1	NA	NA	CAISESPGRGTEAFF	TGTGCCATCAGTGAGTCTCCAGGGAGGGGCACTGAAGCTTTCTTT
TRBV18	TRBJ2-5	TRBD1	NA	CASSPFDRGETQYF	TGTGCCAGCTCACCCTTCGACAGGGGAGAGACCCAGTACTTC
TRBV27	TRBJ2-3	NA	NA	CASSSGRVGVGTQYF	TGTGCCAGCAGTTCCGGACGGGTAGGGGTTGGTACGCAGTATTTT
TRBV9	TRBJ2-5	NA	NA	CASSAYREQETQYF	TGTGCCAGCAGCGCGTACAGGGAACAAGAGACCCAGTACTTC
TRBV5-6	TRBJ2-5	TRBD1	NA	CASSLAGTGKETQYF	TGTGCCAGCAGCTTGGCGGGGACAGGGAAAGAGACCCAGTACTTC
TRBV11-3	TRBJ1-5	TRBD1	NA	CASSHRPTGKGLLKGHF	TGTGCCAGCAGCCACAGACCGACAGGGAAAGGACTGCTAAAGGGGCATTTT
TRBV6-6	TRBJ1-5	NA	NA	CASSYTGHHSNQPQHF	TGTGCCAGCAGTTACACGGGACACCATAGCAATCAGCCCCAGCATTTT
TRBV5-4	TRBJ1-1	TRBD1	few	CASSEGQQAFF	TGTGCCAGCAGCGAGGGACAGCAAGCTTTCTTT
TRBV5-4	TRBJ2-2	TRBD1	NA	CASTQNRQGGNTGELFF	TGTGCCAGCACCCAAAACCGACAGGGGGGGAACACCGGGGAGCTGTTTTTT
TRBV5-6	TRBJ1-1	NA	NA	CASSLDLQGLYTEAFF	TGTGCCAGCAGCTTGGATTTGCAGGGTCTCTACACTGAAGCTTTCTTT
TRBV27	TRBJ2-2	NA	once	CASSLTGFDGELFF	TGTGCCAGCAGTTTGACCGGGTTTGACGGGGAGCTGTTTTTT
TRBV4-1	TRBJ1-1	NA	NA	CASSLPTGRVNTEAFF	TGCGCCAGCAGCCTTCCGACAGGTCGGGTGAACACTGAAGCTTTCTTT
TRBV2	TRBJ2-3	TRBD2	once	CASSERGAGEADTQYF	TGTGCCAGCAGTGAAAGGGGAGCGGGAGAGGCAGATACGCAGTATTTT
TRBV6-6	TRBJ2-7	TRBD2	NA	CASSENTSGYEQYF	TGTGCCAGCAGCGAAAACACTAGCGGGTACGAGCAGTACTTC
TRBV20-1	TRBJ2-5	NA	NA	CSASLEGETQYF	TGCAGTGCTAGTCTCGAGGGAGAGACCCAGTACTTC
TRBV19	TRBJ2-1	NA	NA	CASSPQGIEQFF	TGTGCCAGTTCCCCACAGGGTATTGAGCAGTTCTTC
TRBV10-3	TRBJ1-5	NA	NA	CAISEKGTTNQPQHF	TGTGCCATCAGTGAAAAGGGGACAACTAATCAGCCCCAGCATTTT
TRBV27	TRBJ2-7	TRBD1	NA	CASSVGTGAHEQYF	TGTGCCAGCAGTGTCGGGACAGGGGCACACGAGCAGTACTTC
TRBV29-1	TRBJ2-5	TRBD1	once	CSVGGGADRAWETQYF	TGCAGCGTTGGGGGAGGAGCGGACAGGGCGTGGGAGACCCAGTACTTC
TRBV7-2	TRBJ2-1	NA	NA	CASSLGLPQNGNEQFF	TGTGCCAGCAGCTTAGGTTTGCCCCAAAACGGTAATGAGCAGTTCTTC
TRBV21-1	TRBJ1-1	NA	NA	CASSNLRRTVFSGRDTEAFF	TGTGCCAGCAGCAATCTCAGGAGGACAGTCTTCTCTGGCCGGGACACTGAAGCTTTCTTT
TRBV6-5	TRBJ1-1	NA	few	CASSSLGWGVNTEAFF	TGTGCCAGCAGTTCCCTGGGGTGGGGGGTGAACACTGAAGCTTTCTTT
TRBV12-5	TRBJ2-5	NA	few	CASGPDLEETQYF	TGTGCTAGTGGCCCCGATTTAGAAGAGACCCAGTACTTC
TRBV7-2	TRBJ2-7	NA	NA	CASSFQGYSGEQYF	TGTGCCAGCAGCTTCCAGGGGTATTCGGGGGAGCAGTACTTC
TRBV6-5	TRBJ1-5	NA	NA	CASSSPGDQPQHF	TGTGCCAGCAGTTCGCCGGGGGACCAGCCCCAGCATTTT
TRBV9	TRBJ2-3	NA	NA	CASSARGTDTQYF	TGTGCCAGCAGCGCCCGGGGGACAGATACGCAGTATTTT
TRBV29-1	TRBJ2-3	TRBD2	NA	CSADGRGGLDTQYF	TGCAGCGCCGACGGGCGGGGGGGCTTAGATACGCAGTATTTT
TRBV18	TRBJ2-3	TRBD2	NA	CASSPLGAGDRDTQYF	TGTGCCAGCTCACCCCTAGGAGCGGGAGATCGAGATACGCAGTATTTT
TRBV7-9	TRBJ2-2	TRBD2	NA	CASRNTSGRTGELFF	TGTGCCAGCAGGAACACTAGCGGGAGGACCGGGGAGCTGTTTTTT
TRBV3-1/TRBV3-2	TRBJ1-6	NA	NA	CASSQEENSPLHF	TGTGCCAGCAGCCAAGAGGAGAATTCACCCCTCCACTTT
TRBV19	TRBJ2-2	NA	once	CASTSQGTSNTGELFF	TGTGCCAGCACGTCCCAGGGGACATCGAACACCGGGGAGCTGTTTTTT
TRBV5-1	TRBJ2-2	TRBD2	NA	CASSRQTSGTKAGELSF	TGCGCCAGCAGCCGCCAGACTAGCGGGACGAAGGCCGGGGAGCTGTCTTTT
TRBV11-2	TRBJ1-5	TRBD1	NA	CASSQRTGDQPQHF	TGTGCCAGCAGCCAACGGACAGGCGATCAGCCCCAGCATTTT
TRBV10-3	TRBJ1-4	NA	once	CAIMQDDRNMFF	TGTGCCATCATGCAGGATGACAGGAATATGTTTTTT
TRBV5-1	TRBJ2-5	TRBD2	NA	CASSIPLAGGETQYF	TGCGCCAGCAGCATCCCGCTAGCGGGCGGGGAGACCCAGTACTTC
TRBV5-1	TRBJ1-1	NA	NA	CATTQGSGLGNTEAFF	TGCGCCACCACCCAGGGGTCCGGCCTGGGGAACACTGAAGCTTTCTTT
TRBV2	TRBJ1-4	TRBD1	NA	CASKVPQGASEKLFF	TGTGCCAGCAAAGTCCCCCAGGGGGCGAGTGAAAAACTGTTTTTT
TRBV20-1	TRBJ2-3	TRBD2	NA	CSASLTSGGPDTQYF	TGCAGTGCTAGTCTGACTAGCGGGGGACCAGATACGCAGTATTTT
TRBV5-1	TRBJ2-7	TRBD1	NA	CASTLTGEEQYF	TGCGCCAGCACCCTAACAGGGGAAGAGCAGTACTTC
TRBV5-1	TRBJ1-1	NA	NA	CASSPRQQAMNTEAFF	TGCGCCAGCAGCCCCCGACAGCAGGCCATGAACACTGAAGCTTTCTTT